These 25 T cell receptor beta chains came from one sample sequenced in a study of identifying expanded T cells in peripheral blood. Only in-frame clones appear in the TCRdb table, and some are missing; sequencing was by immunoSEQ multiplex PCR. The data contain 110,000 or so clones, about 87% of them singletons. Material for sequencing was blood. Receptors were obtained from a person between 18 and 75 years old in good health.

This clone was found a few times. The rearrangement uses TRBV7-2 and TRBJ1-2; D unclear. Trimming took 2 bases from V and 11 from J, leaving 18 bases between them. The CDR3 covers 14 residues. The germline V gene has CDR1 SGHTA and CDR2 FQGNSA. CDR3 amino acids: CASSLNPPNIVYTF. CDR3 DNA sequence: TGTGCCAGCAGCTTAAATCCTCCGAATATTGTGTACACCTTC.

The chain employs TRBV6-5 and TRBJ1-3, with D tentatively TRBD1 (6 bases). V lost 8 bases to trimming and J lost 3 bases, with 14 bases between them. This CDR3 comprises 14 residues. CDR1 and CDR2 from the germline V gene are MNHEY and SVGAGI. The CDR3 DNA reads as TGTGCCAGCGCCCGGGGGGCGCTTGGAAACACCATATATTTT. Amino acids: CASARGALGNTIYF.

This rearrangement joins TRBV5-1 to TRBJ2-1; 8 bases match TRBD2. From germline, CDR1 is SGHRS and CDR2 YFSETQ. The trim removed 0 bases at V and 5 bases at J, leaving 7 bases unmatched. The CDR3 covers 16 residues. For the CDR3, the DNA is TGCGCCAGCAGCTTGGTGGCCGGGAGGGTTAACAATGAGCAGTTCTTC. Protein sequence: CASSLVAGRVNNEQFF.

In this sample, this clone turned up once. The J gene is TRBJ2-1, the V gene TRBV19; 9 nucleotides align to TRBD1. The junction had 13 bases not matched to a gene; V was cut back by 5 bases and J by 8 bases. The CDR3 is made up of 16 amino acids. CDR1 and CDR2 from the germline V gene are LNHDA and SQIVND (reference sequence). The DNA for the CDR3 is TGTGCCAGTAGTGACAGGGGGGGGTTCAGGAGGGATGAGCAGTTCTTC. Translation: CASSDRGGFRRDEQFF.

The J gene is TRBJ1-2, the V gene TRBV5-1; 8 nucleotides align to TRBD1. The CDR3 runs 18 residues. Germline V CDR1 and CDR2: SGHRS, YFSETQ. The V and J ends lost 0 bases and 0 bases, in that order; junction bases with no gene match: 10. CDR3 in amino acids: CASSLEWTGWEANYGYTF. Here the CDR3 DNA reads TGCGCCAGCAGCTTGGAGTGGACAGGGTGGGAAGCTAACTATGGCTACACCTTC.

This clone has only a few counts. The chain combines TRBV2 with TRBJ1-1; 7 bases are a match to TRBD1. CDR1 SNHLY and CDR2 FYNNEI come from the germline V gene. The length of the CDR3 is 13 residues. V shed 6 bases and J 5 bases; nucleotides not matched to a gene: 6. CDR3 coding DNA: TGTGCCAGCAGGCTGGGACAGAATACTGAAGCTTTCTTT. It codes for CASRLGQNTEAFF.

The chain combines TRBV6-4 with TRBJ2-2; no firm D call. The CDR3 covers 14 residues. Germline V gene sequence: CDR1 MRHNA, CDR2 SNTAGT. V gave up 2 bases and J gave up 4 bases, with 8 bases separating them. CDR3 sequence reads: CASSDVDGTGELFF. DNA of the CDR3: TGTGCCAGCAGTGACGTGGACGGCACCGGGGAGCTGTTTTTT.

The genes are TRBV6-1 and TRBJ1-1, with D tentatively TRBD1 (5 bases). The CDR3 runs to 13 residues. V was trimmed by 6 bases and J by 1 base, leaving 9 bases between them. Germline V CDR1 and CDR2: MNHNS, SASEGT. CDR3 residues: CASSQGRNTEAFF. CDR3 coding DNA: TGTGCCAGCAGCCAGGGACGGAACACTGAAGCTTTCTTT.

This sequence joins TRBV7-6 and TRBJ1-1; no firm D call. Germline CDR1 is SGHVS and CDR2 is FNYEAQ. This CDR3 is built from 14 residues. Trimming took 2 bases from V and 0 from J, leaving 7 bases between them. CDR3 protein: CASSLIGMNTEAFF. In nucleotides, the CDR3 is TGTGCCAGCAGCTTAATCGGTATGAACACTGAAGCTTTCTTT. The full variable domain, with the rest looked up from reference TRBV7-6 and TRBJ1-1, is GAGVSQSPRYKVTKRGQDVALRCDPISGHVSLYWYRQALGQGPEFLTYFNYEAQQDKSGLPNDRFSAERPEGSISTLTIQRTEQRDSAMYRCASSLIGMNTEAFFGQGTRLTVV.

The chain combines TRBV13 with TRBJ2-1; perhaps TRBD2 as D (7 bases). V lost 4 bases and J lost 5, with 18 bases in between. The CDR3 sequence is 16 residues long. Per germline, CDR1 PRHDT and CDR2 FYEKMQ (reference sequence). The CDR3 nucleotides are TGTGCCAGCAGCTCGTCGTGGGGGGGGCCCGACAATGAGCAGTTCTTC. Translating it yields CASSSSWGGPDNEQFF.

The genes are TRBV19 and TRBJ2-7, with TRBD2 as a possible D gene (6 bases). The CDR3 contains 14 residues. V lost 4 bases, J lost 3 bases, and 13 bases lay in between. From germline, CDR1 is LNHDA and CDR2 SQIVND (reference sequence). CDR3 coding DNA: TGTGCCAGTAGTAGCGCTAGCGAAGACTACGAGCAGTACTTC. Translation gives CASSSASEDYEQYF.

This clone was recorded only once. The CDR3 sequence: CASSSLYGTDTQYF. CDR3 coding DNA: TGTGCCAGCAGCTCTCTCTATGGCACAGATACGCAGTATTTT. The chain employs TRBV14 and TRBJ2-3; D unclear. The germline gives CDR1 SGHDN, CDR2 FVKESK. The V and J ends lost 5 bases and 1 base respectively, with 10 bases between them. The CDR3 runs 14 residues.

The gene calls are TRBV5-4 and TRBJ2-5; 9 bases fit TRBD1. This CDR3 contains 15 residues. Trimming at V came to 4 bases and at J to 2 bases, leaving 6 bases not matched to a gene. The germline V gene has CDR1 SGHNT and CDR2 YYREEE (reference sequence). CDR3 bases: TGTGCCAGCAGCAGGACAGGGGTGGGGCAAGAGACCCAGTACTTC. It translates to CASSRTGVGQETQYF.

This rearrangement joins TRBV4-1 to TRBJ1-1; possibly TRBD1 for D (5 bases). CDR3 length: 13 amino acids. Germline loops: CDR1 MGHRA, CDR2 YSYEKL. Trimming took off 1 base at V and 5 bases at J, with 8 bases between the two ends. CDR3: CASSQAGYTEAFF. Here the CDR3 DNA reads TGCGCCAGCAGCCAAGCAGGGTATACTGAAGCTTTCTTT.

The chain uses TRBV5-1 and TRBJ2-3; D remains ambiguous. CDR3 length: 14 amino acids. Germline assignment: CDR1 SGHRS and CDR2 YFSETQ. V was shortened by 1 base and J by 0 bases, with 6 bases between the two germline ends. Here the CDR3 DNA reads TGCGCCAGCAGCTTGAAAGGAAGCACAGATACGCAGTATTTT. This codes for CASSLKGSTDTQYF.

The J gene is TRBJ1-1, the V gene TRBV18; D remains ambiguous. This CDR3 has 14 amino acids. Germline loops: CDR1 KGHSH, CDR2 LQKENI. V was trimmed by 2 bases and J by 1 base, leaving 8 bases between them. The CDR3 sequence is CASSPLTENTEAFF. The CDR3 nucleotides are TGTGCCAGCTCACCATTGACCGAGAACACTGAAGCTTTCTTT.

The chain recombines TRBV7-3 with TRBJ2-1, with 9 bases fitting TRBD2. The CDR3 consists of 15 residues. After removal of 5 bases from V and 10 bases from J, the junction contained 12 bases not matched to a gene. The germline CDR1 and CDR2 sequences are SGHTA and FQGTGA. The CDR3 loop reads CASSNSGGYPLEQFF. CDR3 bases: TGTGCCAGCAGCAACAGCGGGGGGTACCCCCTAGAGCAGTTCTTC.

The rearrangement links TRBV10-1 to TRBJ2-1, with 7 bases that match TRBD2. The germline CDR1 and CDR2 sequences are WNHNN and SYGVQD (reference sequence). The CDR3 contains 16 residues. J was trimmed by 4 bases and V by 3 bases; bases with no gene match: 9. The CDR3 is CASSETLARGYNEQFF. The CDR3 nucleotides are TGCGCCAGCAGTGAAACACTAGCGCGGGGGTACAATGAGCAGTTCTTC.

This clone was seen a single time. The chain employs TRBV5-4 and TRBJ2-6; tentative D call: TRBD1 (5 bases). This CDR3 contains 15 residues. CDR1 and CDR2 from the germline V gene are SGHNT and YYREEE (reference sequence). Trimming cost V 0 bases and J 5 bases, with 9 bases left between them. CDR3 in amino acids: CASSLDGARANVLTF. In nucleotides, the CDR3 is TGTGCCAGCAGCTTGGATGGGGCAAGGGCCAACGTCCTGACTTTC.

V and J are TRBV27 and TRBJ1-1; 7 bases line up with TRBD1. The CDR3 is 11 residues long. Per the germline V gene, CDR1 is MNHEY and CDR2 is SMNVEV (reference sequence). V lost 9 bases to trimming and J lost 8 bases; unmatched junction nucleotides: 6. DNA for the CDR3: TGTGCCAGTATGAACAGGGGAGAAGCTTTCTTT. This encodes CASMNRGEAFF.

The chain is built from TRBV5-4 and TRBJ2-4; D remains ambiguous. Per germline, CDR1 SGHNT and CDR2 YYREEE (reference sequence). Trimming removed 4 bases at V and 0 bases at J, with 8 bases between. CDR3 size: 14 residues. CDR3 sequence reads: CASSSPLAKNIQYF. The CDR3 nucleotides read TGTGCCAGCAGCAGTCCTCTAGCCAAAAACATTCAGTACTTC.

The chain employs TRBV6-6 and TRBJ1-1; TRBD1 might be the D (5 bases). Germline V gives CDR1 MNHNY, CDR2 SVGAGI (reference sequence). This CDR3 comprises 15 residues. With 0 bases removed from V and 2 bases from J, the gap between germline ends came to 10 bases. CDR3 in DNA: TGTGCCAGCAGTTACTCGGGGCAAATTAACACTGAAGCTTTCTTT. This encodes CASSYSGQINTEAFF.

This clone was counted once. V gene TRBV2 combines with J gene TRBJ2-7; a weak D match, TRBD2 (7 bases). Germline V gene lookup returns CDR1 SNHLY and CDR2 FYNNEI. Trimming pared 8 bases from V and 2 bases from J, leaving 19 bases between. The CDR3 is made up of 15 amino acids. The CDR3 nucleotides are TGTGCCAGCGGCCGGGGGGCGGACACAACCTACGAGCAGTACTTC. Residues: CASGRGADTTYEQYF.

For the CDR3, the DNA is TGTGCCAGCAGTTCAACCGGGACCGGGTTCTTC. It specifies CASSSTGTGFF. The gene calls are TRBV6-1 and TRBJ2-1, with D possibly being TRBD1 or TRBD2 (5 bases each). CDR1 and CDR2 from the germline V gene are MNHNS and SASEGT. Trimming removed 5 bases at V and 15 bases at J, with 14 bases between. The CDR3 totals 11 residues.

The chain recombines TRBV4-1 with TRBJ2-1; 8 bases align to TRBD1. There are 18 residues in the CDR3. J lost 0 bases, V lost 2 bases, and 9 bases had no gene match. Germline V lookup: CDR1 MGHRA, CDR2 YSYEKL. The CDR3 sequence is CASSQSGAGQGSYNEQFF. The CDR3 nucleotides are TGCGCCAGCAGCCAATCCGGGGCAGGACAGGGCTCCTACAATGAGCAGTTCTTC.